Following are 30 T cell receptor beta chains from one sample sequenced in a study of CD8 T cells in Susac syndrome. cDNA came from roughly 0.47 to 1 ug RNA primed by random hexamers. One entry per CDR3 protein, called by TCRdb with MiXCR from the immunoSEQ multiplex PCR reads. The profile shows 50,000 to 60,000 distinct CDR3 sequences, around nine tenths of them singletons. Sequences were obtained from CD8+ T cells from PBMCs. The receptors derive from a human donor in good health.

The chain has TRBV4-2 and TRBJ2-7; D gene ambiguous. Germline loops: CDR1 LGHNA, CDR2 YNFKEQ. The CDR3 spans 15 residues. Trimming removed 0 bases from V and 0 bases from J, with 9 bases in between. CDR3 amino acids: CASSQDIMASYEQYF. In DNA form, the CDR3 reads TGTGCCAGCAGCCAAGATATAATGGCCTCCTACGAGCAGTACTTC.

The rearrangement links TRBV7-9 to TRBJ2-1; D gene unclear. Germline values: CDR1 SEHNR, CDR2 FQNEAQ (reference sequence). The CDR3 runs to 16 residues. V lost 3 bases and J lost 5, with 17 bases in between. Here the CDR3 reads CASSFNWLPSDNEQFF. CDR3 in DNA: TGTGCCAGCAGCTTTAACTGGCTACCCTCGGACAATGAGCAGTTCTTC.

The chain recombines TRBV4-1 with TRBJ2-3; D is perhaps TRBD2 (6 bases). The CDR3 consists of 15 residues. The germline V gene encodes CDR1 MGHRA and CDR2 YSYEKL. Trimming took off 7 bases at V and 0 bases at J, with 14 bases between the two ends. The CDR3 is CASMPGRMSTDTQYF. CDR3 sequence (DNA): TGCGCCAGCATGCCCGGGAGAATGAGCACAGATACGCAGTATTTT.

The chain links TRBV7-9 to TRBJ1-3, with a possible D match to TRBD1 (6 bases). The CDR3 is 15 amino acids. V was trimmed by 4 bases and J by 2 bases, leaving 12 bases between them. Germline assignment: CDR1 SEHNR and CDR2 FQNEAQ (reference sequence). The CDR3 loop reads CASSYRQATGNTIYF. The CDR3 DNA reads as TGTGCCAGCAGCTATAGACAGGCAACTGGAAACACCATATATTTT.

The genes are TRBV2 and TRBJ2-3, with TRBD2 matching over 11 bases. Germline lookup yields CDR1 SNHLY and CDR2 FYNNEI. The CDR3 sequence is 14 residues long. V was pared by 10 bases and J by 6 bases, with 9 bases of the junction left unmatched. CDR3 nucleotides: TGTGCCACCCTAGCGGGGGGACTCTCGGATACGCAGTATTTT. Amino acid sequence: CATLAGGLSDTQYF. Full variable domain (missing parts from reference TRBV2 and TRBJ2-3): EPEVTQTPSHQVTQMGQEVILRCVPISNHLYFYWYRQILGQKVEFLVSFYNNEISEKSEIFDDQFSVERPDGSNFTLKIRSTKLEDSAMYFCATLAGGLSDTQYFGPGTRLTVL.

The DNA for the CDR3 is TGTGCCAGCAGTTATCCGGAGCCCCAGCATTTT. It is translated as CASSYPEPQHF. The V gene is TRBV6-2 or TRBV6-3, the J gene TRBJ1-5; D uncertain. Trimming took 3 bases from V and 8 from J, leaving 5 bases between them. Per germline, CDR1 MNHEY and CDR2 SVGEGT. This CDR3 spans 11 amino acids.

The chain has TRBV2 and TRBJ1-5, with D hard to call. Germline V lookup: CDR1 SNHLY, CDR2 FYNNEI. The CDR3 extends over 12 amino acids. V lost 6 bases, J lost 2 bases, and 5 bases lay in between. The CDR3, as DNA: TGTGCCAGCAGGGATCGCAATCAGCCCCAGCATTTT. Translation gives CASRDRNQPQHF. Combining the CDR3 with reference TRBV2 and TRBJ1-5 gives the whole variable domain EPEVTQTPSHQVTQMGQEVILRCVPISNHLYFYWYRQILGQKVEFLVSFYNNEISEKSEIFDDQFSVERPDGSNFTLKIRSTKLEDSAMYFCASRDRNQPQHFGDGTRLSIL.

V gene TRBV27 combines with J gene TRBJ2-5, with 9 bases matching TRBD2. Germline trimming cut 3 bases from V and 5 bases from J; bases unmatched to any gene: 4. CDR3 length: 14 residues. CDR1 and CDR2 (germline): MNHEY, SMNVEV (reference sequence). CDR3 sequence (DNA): TGTGCCAGCAGTTTGAGACTAGCGGAGGAGACCCAGTACTTC. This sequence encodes CASSLRLAEETQYF.

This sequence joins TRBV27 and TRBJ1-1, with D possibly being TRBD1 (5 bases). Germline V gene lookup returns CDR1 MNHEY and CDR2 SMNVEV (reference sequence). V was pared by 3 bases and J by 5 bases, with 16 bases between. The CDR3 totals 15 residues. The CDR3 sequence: CASSFGTTINTEAFF. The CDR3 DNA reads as TGTGCCAGCAGTTTCGGGACGACCATTAATACTGAAGCTTTCTTT.

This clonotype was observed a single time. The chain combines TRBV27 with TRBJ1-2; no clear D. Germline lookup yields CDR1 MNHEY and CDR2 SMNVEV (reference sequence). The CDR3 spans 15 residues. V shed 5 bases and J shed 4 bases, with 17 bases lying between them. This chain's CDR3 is CASSQRDPGAYGYTF. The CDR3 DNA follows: TGTGCCAGCAGTCAACGGGATCCCGGCGCCTATGGCTACACCTTC.

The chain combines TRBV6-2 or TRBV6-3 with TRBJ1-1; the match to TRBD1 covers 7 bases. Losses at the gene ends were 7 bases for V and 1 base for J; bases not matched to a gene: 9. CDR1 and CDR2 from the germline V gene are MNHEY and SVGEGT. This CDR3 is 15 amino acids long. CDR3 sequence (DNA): TGTGCCAGCAATCTACTCCGGACAGGGAACACTGAAGCTTTCTTT. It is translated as CASNLLRTGNTEAFF.

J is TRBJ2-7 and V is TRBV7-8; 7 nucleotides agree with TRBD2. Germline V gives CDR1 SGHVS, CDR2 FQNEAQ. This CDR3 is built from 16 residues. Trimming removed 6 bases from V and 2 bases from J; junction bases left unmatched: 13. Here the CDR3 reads CASRADRDYRTYEQYF. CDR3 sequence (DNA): TGTGCCAGCAGAGCCGACCGGGACTACCGGACCTACGAGCAGTACTTC.

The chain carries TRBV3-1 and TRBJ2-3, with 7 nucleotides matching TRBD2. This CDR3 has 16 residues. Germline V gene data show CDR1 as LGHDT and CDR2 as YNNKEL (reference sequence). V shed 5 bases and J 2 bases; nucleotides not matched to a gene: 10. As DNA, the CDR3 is TGTGCCAGCAGCTCACGCGGGACTATCATCACAGATACGCAGTATTTT. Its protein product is CASSSRGTIITDTQYF.

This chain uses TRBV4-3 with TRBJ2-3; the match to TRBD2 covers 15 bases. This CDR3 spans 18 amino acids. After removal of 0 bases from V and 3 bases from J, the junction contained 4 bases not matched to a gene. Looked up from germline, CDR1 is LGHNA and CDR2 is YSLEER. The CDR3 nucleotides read TGCGCCAGCAGCCAAGACGGACTAGCGGGGGGGAGGACAGATACGCAGTATTTT. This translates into CASSQDGLAGGRTDTQYF.

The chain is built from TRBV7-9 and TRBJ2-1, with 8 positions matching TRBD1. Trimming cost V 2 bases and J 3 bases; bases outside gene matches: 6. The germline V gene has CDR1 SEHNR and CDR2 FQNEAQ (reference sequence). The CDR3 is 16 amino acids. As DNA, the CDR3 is TGTGCCAGCAGCTTAATATTACAGGGGGGCTACAATGAGCAGTTCTTC. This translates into CASSLILQGGYNEQFF.

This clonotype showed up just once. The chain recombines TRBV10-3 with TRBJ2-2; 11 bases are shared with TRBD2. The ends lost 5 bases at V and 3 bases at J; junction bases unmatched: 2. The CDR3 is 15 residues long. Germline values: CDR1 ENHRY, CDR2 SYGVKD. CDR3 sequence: CAISSLAGDTGELFF. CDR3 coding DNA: TGTGCCATCAGTTCACTAGCGGGGGACACCGGGGAGCTGTTTTTT.

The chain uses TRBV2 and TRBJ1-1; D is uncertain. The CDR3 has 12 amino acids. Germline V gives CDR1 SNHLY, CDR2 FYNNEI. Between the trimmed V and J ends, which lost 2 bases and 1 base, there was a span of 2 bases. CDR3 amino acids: CASSERNTEAFF. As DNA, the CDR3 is TGTGCCAGCAGTGAAAGGAACACTGAAGCTTTCTTT.

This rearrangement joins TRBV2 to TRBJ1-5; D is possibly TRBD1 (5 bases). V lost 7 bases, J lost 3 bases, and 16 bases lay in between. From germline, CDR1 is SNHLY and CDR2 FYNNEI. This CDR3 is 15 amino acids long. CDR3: CASTKGAGYNQPQHF. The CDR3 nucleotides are TGTGCCAGCACCAAAGGAGCAGGGTACAATCAGCCCCAGCATTTT.

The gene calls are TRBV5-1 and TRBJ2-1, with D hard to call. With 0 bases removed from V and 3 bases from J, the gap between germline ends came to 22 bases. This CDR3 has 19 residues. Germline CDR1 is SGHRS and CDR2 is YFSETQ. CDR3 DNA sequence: TGCGCCAGCAGCTTGGCTTCTAGAGACCGAGGACCCCGCTACAATGAGCAGTTCTTC. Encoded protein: CASSLASRDRGPRYNEQFF.

The CDR3 DNA reads TGTGCCAGCAGCTCTCCGGACAGGGTAAACACCGGGGAGCTGTTTTTT. Translating it yields CASSSPDRVNTGELFF. The chain employs TRBV7-9 and TRBJ2-2; 8 bases fit TRBD1. J lost 2 bases, V lost 4 bases, and 6 bases had no gene match. The CDR3 covers 16 residues. Germline V gives CDR1 SEHNR, CDR2 FQNEAQ (reference sequence).

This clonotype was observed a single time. For the CDR3, the DNA is TGTGCCAGCAGCTTATTGCTAGCGGGGGGCCCCTGGGCAGATACGCAGTATTTT. The encoded protein is CASSLLLAGGPWADTQYF. The rearrangement links TRBV7-8 to TRBJ2-3, with 11 positions matching TRBD2. The ends lost 2 bases at V and 4 bases at J; junction bases unmatched: 11. Germline-derived CDR1 and CDR2 are SGHVS and FQNEAQ. The CDR3 covers 18 residues.

CDR3 DNA: TGTGCCAGCAGTTTAGGGGGGTTCGAGCAGTACTTC. Translated, it gives CASSLGGFEQYF. The chain links TRBV12-3 or TRBV12-4 to TRBJ2-7; possibly TRBD1 or TRBD2 for D (5 bases each). V gave up 1 base and J gave up 6 bases, with 7 bases separating them. There are 12 residues in the CDR3.

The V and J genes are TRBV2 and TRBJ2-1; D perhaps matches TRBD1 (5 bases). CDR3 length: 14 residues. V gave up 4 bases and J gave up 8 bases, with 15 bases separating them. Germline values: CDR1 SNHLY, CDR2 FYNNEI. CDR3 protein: CASSVVFLRDEQFF. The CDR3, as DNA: TGTGCCAGCAGTGTAGTATTCCTCAGGGATGAGCAGTTCTTC.

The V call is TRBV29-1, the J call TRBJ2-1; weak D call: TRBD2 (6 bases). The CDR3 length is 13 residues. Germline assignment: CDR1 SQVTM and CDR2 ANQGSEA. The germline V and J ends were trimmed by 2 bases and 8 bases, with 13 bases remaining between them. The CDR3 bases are TGCAGCGTTGAACCCGCAGGGAGGCATGAGCAGTTCTTC. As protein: CSVEPAGRHEQFF.

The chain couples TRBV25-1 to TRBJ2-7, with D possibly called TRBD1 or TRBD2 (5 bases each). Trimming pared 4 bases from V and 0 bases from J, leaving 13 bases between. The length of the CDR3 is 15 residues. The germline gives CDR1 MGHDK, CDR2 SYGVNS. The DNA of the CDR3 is TGTGCCAGCAGTGGGGACGGACGCCCCTCCTACGAGCAGTACTTC. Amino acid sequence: CASSGDGRPSYEQYF.

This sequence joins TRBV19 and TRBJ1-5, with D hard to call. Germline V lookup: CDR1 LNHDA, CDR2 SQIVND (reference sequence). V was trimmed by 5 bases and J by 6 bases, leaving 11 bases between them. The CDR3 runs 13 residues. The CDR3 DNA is TGTGCCAGTAGTGTCGTGGGGTTTCAGCCCCAGCATTTT. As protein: CASSVVGFQPQHF. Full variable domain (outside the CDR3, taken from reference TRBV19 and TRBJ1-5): DGGITQSPKYLFRKEGQNVTLSCEQNLNHDAMYWYRQDPGQGLRLIYYSQIVNDFQKGDIAEGYSVSREKKESFPLTVTSAQKNPTAFYLCASSVVGFQPQHFGDGTRLSIL.

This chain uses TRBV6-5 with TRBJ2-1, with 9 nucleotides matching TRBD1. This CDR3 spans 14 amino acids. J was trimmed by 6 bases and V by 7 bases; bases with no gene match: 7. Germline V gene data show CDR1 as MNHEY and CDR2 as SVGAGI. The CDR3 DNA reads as TGTGCCAGCAACGGACAGGGGAGGATCAATGAGCAGTTCTTC. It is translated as CASNGQGRINEQFF.

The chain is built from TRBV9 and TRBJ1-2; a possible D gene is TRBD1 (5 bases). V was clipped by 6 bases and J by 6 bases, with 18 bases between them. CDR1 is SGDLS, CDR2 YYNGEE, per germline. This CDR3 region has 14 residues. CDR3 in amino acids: CASTDTHGGDGYTF. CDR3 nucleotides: TGTGCCAGCACGGATACCCACGGGGGAGATGGCTACACCTTC.

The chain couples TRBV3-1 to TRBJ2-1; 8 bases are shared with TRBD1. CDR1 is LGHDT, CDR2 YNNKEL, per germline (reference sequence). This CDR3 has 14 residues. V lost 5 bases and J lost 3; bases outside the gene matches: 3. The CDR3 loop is CASSSGQGYNEQFF. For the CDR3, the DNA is TGTGCCAGCAGCTCCGGACAGGGCTACAATGAGCAGTTCTTC.

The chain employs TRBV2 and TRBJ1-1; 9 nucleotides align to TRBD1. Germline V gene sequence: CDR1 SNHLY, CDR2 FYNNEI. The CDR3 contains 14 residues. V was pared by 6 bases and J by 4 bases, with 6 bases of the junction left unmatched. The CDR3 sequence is CASRLGQGFTEAFF. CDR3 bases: TGTGCCAGCAGATTGGGACAGGGTTTCACTGAAGCTTTCTTT.